This passage covers 14 T cell receptor beta chains from one sample sequenced in a study of blood T cell repertoires in COVID-19. The data were produced by immunoSEQ multiplex PCR, yet TCRdb's version contains in-frame clones alone and is incomplete. The top ten hold 6.5% to 8.5% of the sample, which has about 180,000 clones, 83% seen once. The sequenced sample was peripheral blood. These receptors came from a woman in her 70s with COVID-19, enrolled during active disease.

The chain is built from TRBV28 and TRBJ2-5, with 12 bases matching TRBD2. Germline trimming cut 5 bases from V and 3 bases from J; bases unmatched to any gene: 4. The CDR3 has 15 amino acids. Germline V lookup: CDR1 MDHEN, CDR2 SYDVKM. The CDR3 reads CASSPTSGREETQYF. Written as DNA, the CDR3 is TGTGCCAGCAGTCCGACTAGCGGGAGAGAAGAGACCCAGTACTTC.

This rearrangement joins TRBV19 to TRBJ2-1; TRBD2 agrees at 9 bases. The CDR3 runs to 16 residues. Looked up from germline, CDR1 is LNHDA and CDR2 is SQIVND (reference sequence). V shed 4 bases, J shed 4 bases, and the junction held 8 bases outside the gene matches. Written as DNA, the CDR3 is TGTGCCAGTAGTAGAACGACTAGCGGAACATACAATGAGCAGTTCTTC. As protein: CASSRTTSGTYNEQFF.

The rearrangement uses TRBV27 and TRBJ1-2; 8 bases fit TRBD1. Germline V gives CDR1 MNHEY, CDR2 SMNVEV (reference sequence). CDR3 size: 17 residues. J was trimmed by 4 bases and V by 4 bases; bases with no gene match: 14. As DNA, the CDR3 is TGTGCCAGCAGTTCCCAGATGAATCAGGGGGCGGGCTATGGCTACACCTTC. Its translation: CASSSQMNQGAGYGYTF.

V usage is TRBV5-1 and J usage is TRBJ1-1; D is unresolved. V lost 5 bases and J lost 5, with 19 bases in between. The CDR3 covers 15 residues. CDR1 and CDR2 from the germline V gene are SGHRS and YFSETQ. CDR3 in amino acids: CASSPQRDTRTEAFF. The CDR3 DNA follows: TGCGCCAGCAGTCCTCAGAGGGATACGCGGACTGAAGCTTTCTTT.

V and J are TRBV6-2 or TRBV6-3 and TRBJ2-3; the D is unclear. This CDR3 has 15 residues. Germline CDR1 and CDR2: MNHEY and SVGEGT. Trimming removed 2 bases from V and 1 base from J, with 10 bases in between. The CDR3 bases are TGTGCCAGCAGTTACCACGAGCTGGGCACAGATACGCAGTATTTT. Translated: CASSYHELGTDTQYF.

The rearrangement links TRBV18 to TRBJ2-1; 11 nucleotides align to TRBD1. CDR3 length: 19 amino acids. The ends lost 2 bases at V and 7 bases at J; junction bases unmatched: 16. Germline CDR1 reads KGHSH; CDR2 reads LQKENI. CDR3 amino acids: CASSPWTGGGGAGDNEQFF. DNA of the CDR3: TGTGCCAGCTCACCATGGACAGGGGGCGGAGGAGCGGGTGATAATGAGCAGTTCTTC.

This clone has just one count. J is TRBJ2-1 and V is TRBV5-8, with no clear D. This CDR3 contains 13 residues. With 0 bases removed from V and 6 bases from J, the gap between germline ends came to 7 bases. Per germline, CDR1 SGHTS and CDR2 YDEGEE. The CDR3 region is CASSLGRLNEQFF. The CDR3 DNA sequence: TGTGCCAGCAGCTTGGGTCGACTCAATGAGCAGTTCTTC. Full variable domain (missing parts from reference TRBV5-8 and TRBJ2-1): EAGVTQSPTHLIKTRGQQATLRCSPISGHTSVYWYQQALGLGLQFLLWYDEGEERNRGNFPPRFSGRQFPNYSSELNVNALELEDSALYLCASSLGRLNEQFFGPGTRLTVL.

This chain connects TRBV5-1 to TRBJ1-1, with a tentative D call TRBD1 (6 bases). Deletions cut 0 bases from V and 6 bases from J, with 18 bases between. This CDR3 region has 16 residues. The germline gives CDR1 SGHRS, CDR2 YFSETQ. The CDR3 DNA is TGCGCCAGCAGCTTGGCCACGGGGGGCGTTAAGGCTGAAGCTTTCTTT. Translating gives CASSLATGGVKAEAFF.

This clone appeared a few times. This sample includes further DNA sequences coding for the same CDR3. The chain recombines TRBV6-2 or TRBV6-3 with TRBJ1-5; tentatively, D is TRBD1 (5 bases). V lost 0 bases, J lost 0 bases, and 15 bases lay in between. The length of the CDR3 is 18 residues. CDR1 is MNHEY, CDR2 SVGEGT, per germline. The CDR3 nucleotides read TGTGCCAGCAGTTACTCCTTAGGGACTGCCTATAGCAATCAGCCCCAGCATTTT. Amino acid sequence: CASSYSLGTAYSNQPQHF.

Only one count was recorded for this clone. The V and J genes are TRBV19 and TRBJ1-4; D is unresolved. Per the germline V gene, CDR1 is LNHDA and CDR2 is SQIVND (reference sequence). Trimming removed 7 bases at V and 7 bases at J, with 10 bases between. The CDR3 is 12 residues long. The CDR3 loop is CASNTPREKLFF. The CDR3 DNA sequence: TGTGCCAGTAATACACCCCGTGAAAAACTGTTTTTT.

V and J are TRBV30 and TRBJ1-4, with 8 positions matching TRBD1. Germline V gives CDR1 GTSNPN, CDR2 SVGIG (reference sequence). This CDR3 is built from 15 residues. V gave up 2 bases and J gave up 5 bases; unmatched junction bases: 7. The CDR3 sequence is CAWSIWTGKNEKLFF. CDR3 in DNA: TGTGCCTGGAGTATTTGGACAGGGAAGAATGAAAAACTGTTTTTT.

This chain joins TRBV19 and TRBJ1-5; the D gene is possibly TRBD1 (6 bases). Germline CDR1 reads LNHDA; CDR2 reads SQIVND (reference sequence). The germline V and J ends were trimmed by 4 bases and 3 bases, with 10 bases remaining between them. CDR3 length equals 14 residues. The CDR3 coding sequence is TGTGCCAGTAGTAGTGGACAGTTCAATCAGCCCCAGCATTTT. Amino acid sequence: CASSSGQFNQPQHF.

The chain combines TRBV28 with TRBJ1-5; TRBD1 might be the D (5 bases). CDR1 is MDHEN and CDR2 is SYDVKM in the germline V gene. The CDR3 has 13 residues. V was shortened by 4 bases and J by 11 bases, with 15 bases between the two germline ends. In nucleotides, the CDR3 is TGTGCCAGCAGTTATCAGGTCGGGGGGGCCCAGCATTTT. The encoded protein is CASSYQVGGAQHF.

J is TRBJ1-2 and V is TRBV6-2 or TRBV6-3; no clear D. The ends were cut back, 2 bases at V and 2 bases at J, with 18 bases in the middle. CDR1 is MNHEY and CDR2 is SVGEGT in the germline V gene. The CDR3 spans 17 residues. The CDR3 DNA reads as TGTGCCAGCAGTTACGAGGTCGAGGCGTATTTGAACTATGGCTACACCTTC. Protein: CASSYEVEAYLNYGYTF.